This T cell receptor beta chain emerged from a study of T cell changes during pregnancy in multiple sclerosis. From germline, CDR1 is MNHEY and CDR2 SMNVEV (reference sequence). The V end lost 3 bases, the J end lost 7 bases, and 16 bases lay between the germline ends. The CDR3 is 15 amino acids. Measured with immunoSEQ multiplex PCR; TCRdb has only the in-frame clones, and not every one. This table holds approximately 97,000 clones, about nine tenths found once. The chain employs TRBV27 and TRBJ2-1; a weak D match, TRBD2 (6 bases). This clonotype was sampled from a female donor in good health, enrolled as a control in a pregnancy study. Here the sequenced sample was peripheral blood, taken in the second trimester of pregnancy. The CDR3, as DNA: TGTGCCAGCAGTTTCACCGGGACTCGGGGGAATGAGCAGTTCTTC. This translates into CASSFTGTRGNEQFF.